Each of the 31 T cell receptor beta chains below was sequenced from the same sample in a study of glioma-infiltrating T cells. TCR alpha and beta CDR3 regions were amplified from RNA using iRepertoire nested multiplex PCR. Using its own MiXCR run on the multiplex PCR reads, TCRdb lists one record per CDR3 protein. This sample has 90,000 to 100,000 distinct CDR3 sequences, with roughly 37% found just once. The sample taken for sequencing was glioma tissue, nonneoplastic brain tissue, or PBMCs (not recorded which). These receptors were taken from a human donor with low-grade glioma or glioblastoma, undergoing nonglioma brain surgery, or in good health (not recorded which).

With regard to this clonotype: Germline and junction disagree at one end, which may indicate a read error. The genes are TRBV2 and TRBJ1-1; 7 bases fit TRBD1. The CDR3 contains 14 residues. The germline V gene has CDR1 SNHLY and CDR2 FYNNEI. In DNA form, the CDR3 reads TGTGCCCGCACTCCCGAGGGGGCTTCCACTGAAGCCTTCTTT. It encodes CARTPEGASTEAFF.

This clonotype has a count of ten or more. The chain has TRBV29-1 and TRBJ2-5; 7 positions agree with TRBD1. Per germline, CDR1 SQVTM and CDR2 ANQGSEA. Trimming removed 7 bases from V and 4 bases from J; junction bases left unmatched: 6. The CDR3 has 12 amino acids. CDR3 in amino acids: CSAKGGLETQYF. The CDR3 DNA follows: TGCAGCGCAAAAGGGGGCTTAGAGACCCAGTACTTC.

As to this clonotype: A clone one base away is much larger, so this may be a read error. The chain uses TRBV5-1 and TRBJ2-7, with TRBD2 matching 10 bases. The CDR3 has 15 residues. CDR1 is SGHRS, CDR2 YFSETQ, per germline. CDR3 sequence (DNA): TGCGCCAGCAGCTTGGCGTCTAGCGGGAGCCACGAGCGGTACTTC. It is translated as CASSLASSGSHERYF.

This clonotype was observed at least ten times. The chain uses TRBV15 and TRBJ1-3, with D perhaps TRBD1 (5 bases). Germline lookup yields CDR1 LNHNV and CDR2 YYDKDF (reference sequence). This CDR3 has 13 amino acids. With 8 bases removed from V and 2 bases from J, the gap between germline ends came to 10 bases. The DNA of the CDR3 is TGTGCCACCCAGACAGTAGCTGGAAACACCATATATTTT. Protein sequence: CATQTVAGNTIYF.

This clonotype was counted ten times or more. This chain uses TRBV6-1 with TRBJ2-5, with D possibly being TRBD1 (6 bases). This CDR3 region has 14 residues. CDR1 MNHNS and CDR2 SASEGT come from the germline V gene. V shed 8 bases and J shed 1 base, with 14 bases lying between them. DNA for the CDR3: TGTGCCAGCGCGACTGGACAGCCCCAAGAGACCCAGTACTTC. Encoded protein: CASATGQPQETQYF.

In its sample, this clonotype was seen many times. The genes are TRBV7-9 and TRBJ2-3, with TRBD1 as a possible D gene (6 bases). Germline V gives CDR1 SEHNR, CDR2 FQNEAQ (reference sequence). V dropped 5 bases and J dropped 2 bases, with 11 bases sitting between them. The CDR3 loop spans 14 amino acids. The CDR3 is CASSGSGATDTQYF. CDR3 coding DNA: TGTGCCAGCAGCGGATCAGGGGCCACAGATACGCAGTATTTT.

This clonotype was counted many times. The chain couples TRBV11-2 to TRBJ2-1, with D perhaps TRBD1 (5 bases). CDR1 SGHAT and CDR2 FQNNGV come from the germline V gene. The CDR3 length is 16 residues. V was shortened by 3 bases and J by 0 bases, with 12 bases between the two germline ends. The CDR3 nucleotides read TGTGCCAGCAGCTTTTTTTGGACAAGCTCCTACAATGAGCAGTTCTTC. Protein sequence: CASSFFWTSSYNEQFF.

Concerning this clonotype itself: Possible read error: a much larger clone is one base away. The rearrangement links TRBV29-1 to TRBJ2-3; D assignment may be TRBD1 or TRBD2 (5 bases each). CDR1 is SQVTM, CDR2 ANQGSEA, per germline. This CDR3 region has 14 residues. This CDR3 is CSVEGDVGPDMQYF. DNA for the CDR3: TGCAGCGTTGAAGGGGACGTCGGTCCAGATATGCAGTATTTT.

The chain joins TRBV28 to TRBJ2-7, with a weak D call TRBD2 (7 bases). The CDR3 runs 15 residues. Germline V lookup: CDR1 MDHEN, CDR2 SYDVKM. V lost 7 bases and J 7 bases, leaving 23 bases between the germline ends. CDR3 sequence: CASTSRVGGPREQYF. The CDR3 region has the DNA TGTGCCAGCACCTCAAGGGTCGGGGGGCCTAGAGAGCAGTACTTC. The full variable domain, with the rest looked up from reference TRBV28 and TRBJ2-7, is DVKVTQSSRYLVKRTGEKVFLECVQDMDHENMFWYRQDPGLGLRLIYFSYDVKMKEKGDIPEGYSVSREKKERFSLILESASTNQTSMYLCASTSRVGGPREQYFGPGTRLTVT.

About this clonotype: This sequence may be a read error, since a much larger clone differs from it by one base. CDR3 loop: CSVEFQGSAFIYENTEAFF. The CDR3, as DNA: TGCAGCGTTGAATTTCAGGGGTCAGCGTTTATCTACGAGAACACTGAAGCTTTCTTT. The genes are TRBV29-1 and TRBJ1-1, with D tentatively TRBD1 (6 bases). Trimming shortened V by 2 bases and J by 1 base, and 26 bases separated the two germline ends. Germline CDR1 reads SQVTM; CDR2 reads ANQGSEA. The CDR3 length is 19 residues. The full variable domain, rest sourced from reference TRBV29-1 and TRBJ1-1, is SAVISQKPSRDICQRGTSLTIQCQVDSQVTMMFWYRQQPGQSLTLIATANQGSEATYESGFVIDKFPISRPNLTFSTLTVSNMSPEDSSIYLCSVEFQGSAFIYENTEAFFGQGTRLTVV.

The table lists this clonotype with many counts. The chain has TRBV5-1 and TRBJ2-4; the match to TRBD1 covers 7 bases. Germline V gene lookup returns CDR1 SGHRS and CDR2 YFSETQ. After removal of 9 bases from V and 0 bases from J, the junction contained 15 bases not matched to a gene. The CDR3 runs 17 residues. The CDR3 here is CATPTGQNLIAKNIQYF. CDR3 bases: TGCGCCACTCCGACAGGGCAAAACCTAATAGCCAAAAACATTCAGTACTTC.

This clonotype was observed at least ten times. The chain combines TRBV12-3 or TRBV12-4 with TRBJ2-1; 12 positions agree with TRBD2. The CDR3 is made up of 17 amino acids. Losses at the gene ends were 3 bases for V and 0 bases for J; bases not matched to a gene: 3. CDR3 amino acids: CASSFRTSGISYNEQFF. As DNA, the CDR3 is TGTGCCAGCAGTTTCAGGACTAGCGGGATCTCCTACAATGAGCAGTTCTTC.

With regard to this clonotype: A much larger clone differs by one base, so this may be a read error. The CDR3 reads CASSYEGESSYGYTF. For the CDR3, the DNA is TGCGCCAGCAGCTATGAAGGGGAATCCTCCTATGGCTACACCTTC. The chain carries TRBV5-1 and TRBJ1-2, with D possibly TRBD1 on 5 matching bases. V was cut by 3 bases and J by 4 bases, with 16 bases left in between. The CDR3 extends over 15 amino acids. Looked up from germline, CDR1 is SGHRS and CDR2 is YFSETQ.

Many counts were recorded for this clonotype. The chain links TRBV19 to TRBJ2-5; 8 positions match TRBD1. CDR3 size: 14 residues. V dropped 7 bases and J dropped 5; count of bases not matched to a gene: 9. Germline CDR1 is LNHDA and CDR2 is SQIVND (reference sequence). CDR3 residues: CASNARGRMETQYF. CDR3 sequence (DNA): TGTGCCAGTAATGCCAGGGGGCGGATGGAGACCCAGTACTTC.

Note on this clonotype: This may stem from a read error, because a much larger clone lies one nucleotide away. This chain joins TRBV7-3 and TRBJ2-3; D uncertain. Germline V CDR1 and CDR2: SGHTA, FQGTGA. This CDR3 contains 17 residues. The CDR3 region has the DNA TGTGCCAGCAGGGAGCCCCAGGCAGCGCTTAGCAGAGATACGCAGTATTTT. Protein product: CASREPQAALSRDTQYF.

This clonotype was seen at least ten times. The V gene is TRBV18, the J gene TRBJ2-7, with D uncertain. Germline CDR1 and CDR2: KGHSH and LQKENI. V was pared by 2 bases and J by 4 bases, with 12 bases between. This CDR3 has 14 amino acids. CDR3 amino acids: CASSPSAGIYEQYF. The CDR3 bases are TGTGCCAGCTCACCATCGGCAGGCATATACGAGCAGTACTTC.

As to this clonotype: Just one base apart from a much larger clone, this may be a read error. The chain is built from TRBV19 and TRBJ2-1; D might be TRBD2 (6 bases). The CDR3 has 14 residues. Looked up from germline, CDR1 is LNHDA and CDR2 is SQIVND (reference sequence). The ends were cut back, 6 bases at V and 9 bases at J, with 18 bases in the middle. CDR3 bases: TGTGCCAGTAGCCTCCTGACCCGGGGAGGTGAGCAGTTCTTC. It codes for CASSLLTRGGEQFF.

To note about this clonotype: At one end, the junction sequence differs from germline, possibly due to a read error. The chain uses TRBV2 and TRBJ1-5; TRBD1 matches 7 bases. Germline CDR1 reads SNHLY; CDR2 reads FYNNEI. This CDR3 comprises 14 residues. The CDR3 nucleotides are TGTACCAGCGGTGTTGGGACAGGCAATCAGCCCCAGCATTTT. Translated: CTSGVGTGNQPQHF.

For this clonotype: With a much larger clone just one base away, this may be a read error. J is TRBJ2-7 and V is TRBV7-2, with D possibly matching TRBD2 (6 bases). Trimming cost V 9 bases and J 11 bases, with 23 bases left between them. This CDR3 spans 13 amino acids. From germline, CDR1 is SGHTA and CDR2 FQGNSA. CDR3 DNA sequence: TGTGCCAGTAGTCCGACGACTTCGGGGGAGAAGTACTTC. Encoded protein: CASSPTTSGEKYF.

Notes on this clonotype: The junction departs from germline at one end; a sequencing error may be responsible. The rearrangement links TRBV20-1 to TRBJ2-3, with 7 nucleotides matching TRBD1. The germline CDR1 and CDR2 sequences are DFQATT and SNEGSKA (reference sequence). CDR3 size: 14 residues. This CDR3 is CSAIARGPADTQYF. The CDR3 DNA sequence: TGCAGTGCTATAGCGAGGGGGCCGGCAGATACGCAGTACTTT.

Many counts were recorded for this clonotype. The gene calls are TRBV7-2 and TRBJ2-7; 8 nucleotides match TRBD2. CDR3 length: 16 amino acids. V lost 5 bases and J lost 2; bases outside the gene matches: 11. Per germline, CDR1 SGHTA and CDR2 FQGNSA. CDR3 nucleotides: TGTGCCAGCAGCCAAGACGGGGGGGGAACGCCCTACGAGCAGTACTTC. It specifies CASSQDGGGTPYEQYF.

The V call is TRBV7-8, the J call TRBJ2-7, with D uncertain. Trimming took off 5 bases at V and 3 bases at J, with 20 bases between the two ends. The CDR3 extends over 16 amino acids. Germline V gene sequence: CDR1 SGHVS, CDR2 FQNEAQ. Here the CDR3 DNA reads TGTGCCAGCAGCCCCTTTCCCCGGCACAAGGGCTACGAGCAGTACTTC. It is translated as CASSPFPRHKGYEQYF.

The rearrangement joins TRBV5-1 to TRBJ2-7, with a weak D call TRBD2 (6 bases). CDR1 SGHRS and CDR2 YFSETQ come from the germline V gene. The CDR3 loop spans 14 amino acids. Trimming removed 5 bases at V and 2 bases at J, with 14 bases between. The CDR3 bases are TGCGCCAGCAGTTCCTGGGACTTCCCCTACGAGCAGTACTTC. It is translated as CASSSWDFPYEQYF.

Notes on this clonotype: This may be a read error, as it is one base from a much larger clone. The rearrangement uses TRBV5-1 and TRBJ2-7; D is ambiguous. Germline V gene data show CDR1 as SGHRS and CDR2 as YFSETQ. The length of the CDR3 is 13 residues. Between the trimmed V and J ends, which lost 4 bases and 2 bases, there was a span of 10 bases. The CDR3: CASSTRAAYEQYF. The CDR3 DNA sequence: TGCGCCAGCAGCACAAGGGCAGCCTACGAGCAGTACTTC.

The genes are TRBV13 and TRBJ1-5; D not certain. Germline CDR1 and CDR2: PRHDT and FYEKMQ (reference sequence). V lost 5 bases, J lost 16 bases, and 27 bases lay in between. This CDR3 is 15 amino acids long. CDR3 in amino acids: CASSGETGIGNTIHF. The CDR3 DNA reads TGTGCCAGCAGCGGAGAGACTGGGATTGGAAACACCATACATTTT.

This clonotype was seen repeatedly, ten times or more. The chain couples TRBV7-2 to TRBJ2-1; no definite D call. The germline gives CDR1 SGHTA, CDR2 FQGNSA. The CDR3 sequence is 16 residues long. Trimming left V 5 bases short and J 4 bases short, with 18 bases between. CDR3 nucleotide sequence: TGTGCCAGCAGCGACGGACGCCCGGCCCGGTACAATGAGCAGTTCTTC. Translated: CASSDGRPARYNEQFF.

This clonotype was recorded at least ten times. This CDR3 reads CSARDPGPSYEQYF. CDR3 DNA sequence: TGCAGTGCTAGGGACCCAGGCCCGTCCTACGAGCAGTACTTC. This chain connects TRBV20-1 to TRBJ2-7; D is unresolved. The CDR3 extends over 14 amino acids. The V end was cut by 3 bases, the J end by 1 base, with 13 bases between. CDR1 and CDR2 from the germline V gene are DFQATT and SNEGSKA (reference sequence).

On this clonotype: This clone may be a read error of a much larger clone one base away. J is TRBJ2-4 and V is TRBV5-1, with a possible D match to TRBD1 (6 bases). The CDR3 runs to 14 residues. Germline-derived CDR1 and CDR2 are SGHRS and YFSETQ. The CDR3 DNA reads TGCGCCAGCAGCTTACAGGGTGGAGAAAACATTAAGTACTTC. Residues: CASSLQGGENIKYF.

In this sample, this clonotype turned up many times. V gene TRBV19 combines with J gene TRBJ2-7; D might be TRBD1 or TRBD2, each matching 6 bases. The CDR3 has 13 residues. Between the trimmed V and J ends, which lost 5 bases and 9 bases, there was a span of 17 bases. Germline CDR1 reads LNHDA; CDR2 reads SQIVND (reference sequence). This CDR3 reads CASSGRTESAQYF. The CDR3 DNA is TGTGCCAGTAGTGGGAGGACAGAATCAGCGCAGTACTTC.

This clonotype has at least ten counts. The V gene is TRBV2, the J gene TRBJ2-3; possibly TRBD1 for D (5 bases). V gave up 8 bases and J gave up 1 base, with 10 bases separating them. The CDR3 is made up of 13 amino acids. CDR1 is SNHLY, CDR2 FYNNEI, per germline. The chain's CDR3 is CASLGHRTDTQYF. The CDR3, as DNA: TGTGCCAGCTTGGGGCACCGCACAGATACGCAGTATTTT.

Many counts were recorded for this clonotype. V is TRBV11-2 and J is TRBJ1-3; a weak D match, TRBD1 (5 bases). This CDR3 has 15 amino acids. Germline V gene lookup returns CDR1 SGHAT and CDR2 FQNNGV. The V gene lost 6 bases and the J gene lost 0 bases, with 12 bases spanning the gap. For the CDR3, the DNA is TGTGCCAGCAGTCTCACAGGATCCTCTGGAAACACCATATATTTT. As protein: CASSLTGSSGNTIYF.